A selection of T cell receptor beta chains follows, all from one sample in a study of T cell responses to AZD1222 COVID-19 vaccine. TCRdb's table, derived via immunoSEQ multiplex PCR, lists solely in-frame clones and lacks some. The sample carries 100,000 to 150,000 clones, 80% to 95% recorded once. This specimen was peripheral blood, taken on day 0 of MenACWY control vaccination. The receptor set was obtained from an adult in good health. The CDR3 runs from the conserved cysteine through the conserved F or W. Fields, in order: J gene, clone size, D gene, V gene, CDR3 DNA, CDR3 protein. The D gene is left open where the match is weak. Size is stated for part of the rows, as once, few or many counts, or as a class when the clone is expanded.

J gene: TRBJ2-1; clone size: once; D gene: TRBD2; V gene: TRBV23-1; CDR3 DNA: TGCGCCAGCAGTCTCAGGGGACTAGCCCGCTCCTACAATGAGCAGTTCTTC; CDR3 protein: CASSLRGLARSYNEQFF
J gene: TRBJ1-5; clone size: -; D gene: -; V gene: TRBV7-4; CDR3 DNA: TGTGCCAGCAGCTACAAAATGCCGGGACAACCACAAGTCTATAGCAATCAGCCCCAGCATTTT; CDR3 protein: CASSYKMPGQPQVYSNQPQHF
J gene: TRBJ1-2; clone size: medium-sized; D gene: -; V gene: TRBV4-1; CDR3 DNA: TGCGCCAGCAGCCACCCCTTGCAGCGAAGCTATGGCTACACCTTC; CDR3 protein: CASSHPLQRSYGYTF
J gene: TRBJ2-7; clone size: many; D gene: TRBD1; V gene: TRBV27; CDR3 DNA: TGTGCCAGCAGTTTATCGTCTGGACAGGGCCTTTACGAGCAGTACTTC; CDR3 protein: CASSLSSGQGLYEQYF
J gene: TRBJ2-7; clone size: once; D gene: TRBD2; V gene: TRBV10-3; CDR3 DNA: TGTGCCATCAGTGAGTCAGAATTAGCGGGGGCCTACGAGCAGTACTTC; CDR3 protein: CAISESELAGAYEQYF
J gene: TRBJ2-2; clone size: -; D gene: -; V gene: TRBV2; CDR3 DNA: TGTGCCAGCAACCCCGCGGGCACCGGGGAGCTGTTTTTT; CDR3 protein: CASNPAGTGELFF
J gene: TRBJ1-6; clone size: -; D gene: -; V gene: TRBV5-4; CDR3 DNA: TGTGCCAGCAAAGCGGAGGCACGCTCTAATTCACCCCTCCACTTT; CDR3 protein: CASKAEARSNSPLHF
J gene: TRBJ2-5; clone size: -; D gene: -; V gene: TRBV28; CDR3 DNA: TGTGCCAGCAATTCAGGGGTAGAGACCCAGTACTTC; CDR3 protein: CASNSGVETQYF
J gene: TRBJ2-3; clone size: -; D gene: TRBD2; V gene: TRBV27; CDR3 DNA: TGTGCCAGCTGTGACGGGGGGGCGCAGTATTTT; CDR3 protein: CASCDGGAQYF
J gene: TRBJ1-1; clone size: -; D gene: -; V gene: TRBV6-5; CDR3 DNA: TGTGCCAGCAGTTACCGGCAGAACACTGAAGCTTTCTTT; CDR3 protein: CASSYRQNTEAFF
J gene: TRBJ2-3; clone size: -; D gene: TRBD2; V gene: TRBV11-2; CDR3 DNA: TGTGCCAGCAGCCGGGTACTAGCGGGAGTGTCTAGCACAGATACGCAGTATTTT; CDR3 protein: CASSRVLAGVSSTDTQYF